This T cell receptor beta chain comes out of a study of cytomegalovirus exposure and HLA in healthy donors. Study at large: The use of the same platform for the 100 to 150 validation repertoires and the 550 to 850 first-cohort repertoires was reported by a later analysis.

TCRdb keeps only in-frame clones here, not all; method: immunoSEQ multiplex PCR. The sample gives 50,000 or so clones, 94% of which show up once; roughly 7.1% is in the top ten. The study, taken as a whole, reports: Subsequent analysis of the approximately 110 validation repertoires found a tendency for first-cohort TCR clusters to co-occur.

Germline values: CDR1 MNHEY, CDR2 SMNVEV (reference sequence). The CDR3 loop spans 16 amino acids. V lost 0 bases and J lost 4; bases outside the gene matches: 5. On this clone: The antigen is undetermined.

The receptor comes from a woman younger than 30 in good health and CMV-seropositive. The specimen sequenced was PBMCs. The J gene is TRBJ2-2, the V gene TRBV27; TRBD1 agrees at 7 bases. The CDR3 sequence is CASSLSVTGSTGELFF. For the CDR3, the DNA is TGTGCCAGCAGTTTATCAGTGACAGGGAGCACCGGGGAGCTGTTTTTT.